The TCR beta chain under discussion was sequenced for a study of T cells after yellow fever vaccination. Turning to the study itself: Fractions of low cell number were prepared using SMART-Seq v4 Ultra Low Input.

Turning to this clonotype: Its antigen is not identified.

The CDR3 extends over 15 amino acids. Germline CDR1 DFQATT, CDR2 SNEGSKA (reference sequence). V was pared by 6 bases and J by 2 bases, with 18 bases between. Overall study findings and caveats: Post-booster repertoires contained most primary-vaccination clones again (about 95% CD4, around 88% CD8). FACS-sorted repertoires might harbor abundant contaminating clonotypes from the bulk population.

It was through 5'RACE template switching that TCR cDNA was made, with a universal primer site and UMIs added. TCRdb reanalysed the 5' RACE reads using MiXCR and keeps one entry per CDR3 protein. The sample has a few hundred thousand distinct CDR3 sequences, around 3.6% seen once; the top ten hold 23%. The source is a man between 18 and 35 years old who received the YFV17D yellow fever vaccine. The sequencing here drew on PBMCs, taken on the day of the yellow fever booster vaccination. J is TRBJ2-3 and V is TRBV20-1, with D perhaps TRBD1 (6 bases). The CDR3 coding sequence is TGCAGTGCCAGGGGTGGGCAGCGGCACACAGATACGCAGTATTTT. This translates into CSARGGQRHTDTQYF.